This T cell receptor beta chain was retrieved from a study of long-term antiretroviral therapy in people with HIV. Study details: The immediate-ART recommendation dates to 2015, and the earliest samples predate it by about a decade. Study-wide results and limits: Pre-ART expanded clones dominated the repertoire at every time point. Relative to transplant donor controls, diversity remained lower despite increasing after ART.

Between the trimmed V and J ends, which lost 5 bases and 2 bases, there was a span of 19 bases. Germline CDR1 is MDHEN and CDR2 is SYDVKM. This CDR3 is built from 16 residues. Investigators performed immunoSEQ version v3.0 at survey level. Using immunoSEQ multiplex PCR, the repertoire was profiled, and TCRdb retains in-frame clones only, with some absent. The sample carries 16,000 or so clones, roughly 96% recorded once. As regards this clone: The antigen remains undetermined.

Every single participant having HIV got treatment inside the United States. The specimen was unsorted PBMCs, collected more than 10 years after starting antiretroviral therapy. The chain uses TRBV28 and TRBJ2-7, with a possible D match to TRBD1 (6 bases). The sequence was collected from a young man with HIV. The CDR3 spells CASSGQHRVGTYEQYF. DNA of the CDR3: TGTGCCAGCAGTGGGCAACACAGGGTGGGGACCTACGAGCAGTACTTC.